The 17 T cell receptor beta chains in this list originate from one sample, sequenced in a study of shared clonotypes between healthy human individuals. Sequencing was performed with immunoSEQ multiplex PCR; in TCRdb, only in-frame clones are kept and a portion is missing. The table has some 500,000 clones, approximately 95% seen once. Sequenced material: naive CD4+ T cells sorted from blood. The subset is: CD45RA+ positively selected. These receptors were obtained from a woman younger than 45 in good health.

This clone occurred once. A junction boundary mismatches the germline segment, possibly from a read error. The chain links TRBV18 to TRBJ2-3; possible D gene TRBD1, 6 bases. Germline assignment: CDR1 KGHSH and CDR2 LQKENI. This CDR3 spans 15 amino acids. CDR3 sequence: CASSRDTGRTDTQYF. CDR3 nucleotides: TGTGCCAGCTCAAGGGACACCGGTCGCACCGATACGCAGTATTTT.

This chain uses TRBV9 with TRBJ2-5; 12 bases agree with TRBD2. The V segment lost 0 bases and the J segment 0 bases; nucleotides outside the gene matches: 3. Looked up from germline, CDR1 is SGDLS and CDR2 is YYNGEE. The CDR3 runs to 17 residues. CDR3 sequence: CASSVATSGRYQETQYF. The CDR3 coding sequence is TGTGCCAGCAGCGTAGCGACTAGCGGGAGATACCAAGAGACCCAGTACTTC.

The chain recombines TRBV10-3 with TRBJ1-1, with a tentative D call TRBD1 (6 bases). Germline V gene data show CDR1 as ENHRY and CDR2 as SYGVKD. V gave up 0 bases and J gave up 6 bases, with 23 bases separating them. The CDR3 contains 18 residues. CDR3 sequence (DNA): TGTGCCATCAGTGAGTCCCGAGGGGGGACACCGCTGAGTTCTGAAGCTTTCTTT. Amino acid sequence: CAISESRGGTPLSSEAFF.

The chain links TRBV28 to TRBJ2-7; perhaps TRBD2 as D (5 bases). CDR3 length: 15 amino acids. Per the germline V gene, CDR1 is MDHEN and CDR2 is SYDVKM. V was shortened by 5 bases and J by 3 bases, with 17 bases between the two germline ends. The CDR3 spells CASSPSYEGGYEQYF. DNA for the CDR3: TGTGCCAGCAGTCCTAGCTACGAGGGCGGCTACGAGCAGTACTTC. The full variable domain, completed using reference TRBV28 and TRBJ2-7, is DVKVTQSSRYLVKRTGEKVFLECVQDMDHENMFWYRQDPGLGLRLIYFSYDVKMKEKGDIPEGYSVSREKKERFSLILESASTNQTSMYLCASSPSYEGGYEQYFGPGTRLTVT.

V gene TRBV27 combines with J gene TRBJ1-4; tentative D call: TRBD1 (6 bases). The germline gives CDR1 MNHEY, CDR2 SMNVEV (reference sequence). V lost 6 bases to trimming and J lost 6 bases, with 14 bases between them. CDR3 length: 14 amino acids. In DNA form, the CDR3 reads TGTGCCAGCAGAAAACAGGGCTCGCATGAAAAACTGTTTTTT. Translated: CASRKQGSHEKLFF.

The chain employs TRBV28 and TRBJ2-5; no reliable D call. The J call may be faulty, since TRBJ2-7 better matches the DNA end. Germline CDR1 reads MDHEN; CDR2 reads SYDVKM. CDR3 length: 13 amino acids. DNA for the CDR3: TGTGCCAGCAGTCCTCCGAGCTTTAACGAGCAGTACTTC. The encoded protein is CASSPPSFNEQYF.

The V call is TRBV4-1, the J call TRBJ2-7; TRBD2 matches 12 bases. Germline loops: CDR1 MGHRA, CDR2 YSYEKL. Unmatched junction bases numbered 11, after V lost 4 bases and J lost 4 bases. The CDR3 runs to 17 residues. This CDR3 is CASSLQVLAGGMYEQYF. CDR3 nucleotide sequence: TGCGCCAGCAGCCTACAAGTTCTAGCGGGAGGGATGTACGAGCAGTACTTC.

The chain employs TRBV27 and TRBJ2-5; D gene uncertain. This CDR3 has 15 amino acids. V lost 7 bases to trimming and J lost 5 bases, with 20 bases between them. Germline V gives CDR1 MNHEY, CDR2 SMNVEV (reference sequence). CDR3 sequence (DNA): TGTGCCAGCAAACCTAGGCTCTTGCGGCAGGAGACCCAGTACTTC. Protein: CASKPRLLRQETQYF.

The V gene is TRBV10-3, the J gene TRBJ2-1; weak D call: TRBD2 (6 bases). The CDR3 is made up of 13 amino acids. V lost 4 bases to trimming and J lost 8 bases, with 12 bases between them. Germline loops: CDR1 ENHRY, CDR2 SYGVKD. CDR3 in DNA: TGTGCCATCAGTGTAACTAGCAACGATGAGCAGTTCTTC. It yields the protein CAISVTSNDEQFF.

V and J are TRBV28 and TRBJ1-2; a weak D match, TRBD1 (6 bases). Trimming cost V 7 bases and J 4 bases, with 19 bases left between them. Germline loops: CDR1 MDHEN, CDR2 SYDVKM. This CDR3 is built from 15 residues. The CDR3 nucleotides read TGTGCCAGCACCATGGTCGGGGGCCCAATCTATGGCTACACCTTC. Translating gives CASTMVGGPIYGYTF.

This clone was picked up one time. The J gene is TRBJ1-3, the V gene TRBV28; TRBD1 is a possible D gene (5 bases). The germline CDR1 and CDR2 sequences are MDHEN and SYDVKM. Deletions cut 7 bases from V and 0 bases from J, with 16 bases between. This CDR3 has 16 amino acids. CDR3 in DNA: TGTGCCAGCAAAACAACAGGTCGAAGCTCTGGAAACACCATATATTTT. It codes for CASKTTGRSSGNTIYF.

The genes are TRBV15 and TRBJ1-1; tentative D call: TRBD1 (6 bases). The germline gives CDR1 LNHNV, CDR2 YYDKDF (reference sequence). CDR3 size: 17 residues. V lost 1 base to trimming and J lost 1 base, with 16 bases between them. Here the CDR3 reads CATSRALEEGGNTEAFF. In DNA, the CDR3 is TGTGCCACCAGCAGAGCATTGGAGGAGGGGGGGAACACTGAAGCTTTCTTT.

This clone was counted between two and nine times. Here the CDR3 DNA reads TGTGCCAGCAGGGTGGCGCCCACCGGGGAGCTGTTTTTT. Translated, it gives CASRVAPTGELFF. The rearrangement links TRBV2 to TRBJ2-2; D is unresolved. CDR3 length: 13 amino acids. V lost 6 bases and J 4 bases, leaving 9 bases between the germline ends. Germline lookup yields CDR1 SNHLY and CDR2 FYNNEI.

V usage is TRBV7-2 and J usage is TRBJ1-5; no reliable D call. Germline CDR1 SGHTA, CDR2 FQGNSA. The CDR3 sequence is 15 residues long. Trimming pared 1 base from V and 7 bases from J, leaving 14 bases between. The CDR3 region is CASSLGPELEQPQHF. CDR3 nucleotide sequence: TGTGCCAGCAGCTTAGGGCCTGAGCTGGAGCAGCCCCAGCATTTT.

This clone was recorded only once. The chain couples TRBV5-1 to TRBJ2-1; the D is unclear. The CDR3 runs to 14 residues. Trimming took off 1 base at V and 7 bases at J, with 12 bases between the two ends. Germline CDR1 and CDR2: SGHRS and YFSETQ. The chain's CDR3 is CASSLTVLQNEQFF. CDR3 nucleotides: TGCGCCAGCAGCTTGACAGTGTTGCAGAATGAGCAGTTCTTC.

The chain is built from TRBV28 and TRBJ1-2; possible D gene TRBD1, 5 bases. The V and J ends lost 8 bases and 2 bases respectively, with 12 bases between them. Germline V gives CDR1 MDHEN, CDR2 SYDVKM. CDR3 length: 13 residues. CDR3 amino acids: CASHAGPNYGYTF. The CDR3 bases are TGTGCCAGCCACGCAGGGCCCAACTATGGCTACACCTTC.

The chain uses TRBV19 and TRBJ1-5; D not certain. This CDR3 comprises 14 residues. From germline, CDR1 is LNHDA and CDR2 SQIVND (reference sequence). V gave up 2 bases and J gave up 2 bases, with 7 bases separating them. The CDR3 sequence: CASSINKGNQPQHF. CDR3 nucleotide sequence: TGTGCCAGTAGTATAAACAAAGGCAATCAGCCCCAGCATTTT.